These T cell receptor beta chains were read from a single sample in a study of regulatory T cells in long-lasting Graves disease. Each CDR3 protein is one row after TCRdb ran MiXCR on the multiplex PCR reads. The sample shows roughly 320,000 distinct CDR3 sequences, approximately 16% of them seen only once. The same sample was also used in a study of T cells in Graves' hyperthyroidism and ophthalmopathy.

The sample was peripheral blood mononuclear cells (PBMCs), taken at new diagnosis, from a patient treated with antithyroid drugs. The receptors derive from a man aged 35 to 55 with Graves disease. Each CDR3 is given with its conserved first and last residue. The order of the fields is D gene, J gene, V gene, clone size, CDR3 protein, CDR3 DNA. The D gene is left open where the match is weak. The listing skips clone size in some rows; elsewhere it reads once, few, many or a size class.

>-|TRBJ2-7|TRBV5-4|-
CASSLEARGRSSYEQYF
TGTGCCAGCAGCTTGGAGGCACGTGGGCGGAGCTCCTACGAGCAGTACTTC
>-|TRBJ1-5|TRBV2|many
CASSSVMRGSNQPQHF
TGTGCCAGCAGTTCTGTCATGAGGGGGAGCAATCAGCCCCAGCATTTT
>TRBD1|TRBJ2-5|TRBV12-3/TRBV12-4|many
CASSLNTGVVLETQYF
TGTGCCAGCAGTTTAAACACAGGGGTCGTATTGGAGACCCAGTACTTC
>-|TRBJ2-2|TRBV20-1|many
CSVPGPLRAGELFF
TGCAGTGTTCCGGGGCCCCTCAGGGCCGGGGAGCTGTTTTTT
>-|TRBJ2-1|TRBV12-3/TRBV12-4|many
CASSLARWSKNNEQFF
TGTGCCAGCAGTTTAGCGCGTTGGAGCAAAAACAATGAGCAGTTCTTC
>TRBD1|TRBJ2-1|TRBV14|few
CASSPRAPDRSLGEQFF
TGTGCCAGCAGCCCGAGGGCCCCGGACAGGTCCCTTGGGGAGCAGTTCTTC
>-|TRBJ1-2|TRBV11-2|many
CASSLYPLTGTQPFEGYTF
TGTGCCAGCAGCTTATACCCTTTAACCGGGACGCAACCCTTTGAGGGCTACACCTTC
>-|TRBJ2-7|TRBV5-1|few
CASRVVSGSDEQYF
TGCGCCAGCAGGGTTGTCAGCGGGTCGGACGAGCAGTACTTC
>-|TRBJ2-4|TRBV12-3/TRBV12-4|many
CASSLAVGQLTKNIQYF
TGTGCCAGCAGTTTAGCGGTAGGCCAATTGACCAAAAACATTCAGTACTTC
>-|TRBJ2-5|TRBV18|-
CASSPPPGRGFQETQYF
TGTGCCAGCTCACCACCGCCCGGTAGGGGGTTCCAAGAGACCCAGTACTTC
>TRBD1|TRBJ2-7|TRBV28|many
CASSTPRGQGAGEQYF
TGTGCCAGCAGCACACCCCGGGGTCAGGGGGCCGGCGAGCAGTACTTC
>-|TRBJ1-5|TRBV7-2|many
CASSLAHTQPQHF
TGTGCCAGCAGCTTAGCCCACACTCAGCCCCAGCATTTT
>-|TRBJ2-3|TRBV3-1|few
CASRWGGSADTQYF
TGTGCCAGCAGATGGGGGGGCTCCGCAGATACGCAGTATTTT
>TRBD2|TRBJ2-7|TRBV6-2/TRBV6-3|-
CASSYWSGGYEQYF
TGTGCCAGCAGTTACTGGTCCGGGGGGTACGAGCAGTACTTC
>-|TRBJ1-3|TRBV28|-
CATFRNTIYF
TGTGCCACCTTTCGAAACACCATATATTTT
>-|TRBJ1-5|TRBV20-1|many
CSASPPRYSNQPQHF
TGCAGTGCTAGCCCCCCACGGTATAGCAATCAGCCCCAGCATTTT
>-|TRBJ1-5|TRBV6-1|few
CASRPQQGVNQPQHF
TGTGCCAGCAGACCGCAACAGGGCGTCAATCAGCCCCAGCATTTT
>-|TRBJ2-7|TRBV5-1|many
CASSLMGPAYEQYF
TGCGCCAGCAGCTTGATGGGCCCGGCCTACGAGCAGTACTTC
>-|TRBJ2-7|TRBV4-3|few
CASSQTGRARDEQYF
TGCGCCAGCAGCCAAACCGGCAGGGCCCGGGACGAGCAGTACTTC
>-|TRBJ1-5|TRBV19|many
CASSIVGLNQPQHF
TGTGCCAGTAGTATCGTGGGCCTCAATCAGCCCCAGCATTTT
>-|TRBJ2-3|TRBV6-4|many
CASSSDPGADTQYF
TGTGCCAGCAGTTCCGATCCGGGTGCAGATACGCAGTATTTT
>-|TRBJ1-6|TRBV2|many
CASRDDRSPLHF
TGTGCCAGCAGGGACGACAGGTCACCCCTCCACTTT
>TRBD1|TRBJ2-7|TRBV20-1|many
CSANRGTDEQYF
TGCAGTGCTAACAGGGGCACGGACGAGCAGTACTTC
>-|TRBJ2-7|TRBV7-9|few
CASSLDPGSYEQYF
TGTGCCAGCAGCTTAGACCCAGGCTCCTACGAGCAGTACTTC
>TRBD2|TRBJ2-1|TRBV4-2|many
CASSQRSGGADDEQFF
TGTGCCAGCAGCCAACGAAGCGGGGGGGCCGATGATGAGCAGTTCTTC
>TRBD2|TRBJ2-5|TRBV7-2|many
CASSKAGGRYQETQYF
TGTGCCAGCAGCAAAGCGGGGGGCCGGTACCAAGAGACCCAGTACTTC
>-|TRBJ2-5|TRBV7-2|many
CASSRGGKETQYF
TGTGCCAGCAGCCGTGGGGGGAAAGAGACCCAGTACTTC
>-|TRBJ2-7|TRBV5-8|-
CASSRIQGTYEQYF
TGTGCCAGCAGCAGAATACAGGGTACCTACGAGCAGTACTTC
>-|TRBJ2-2|TRBV5-1|few
CAGSLVGANAGELFF
TGCGCCGGCAGCTTGGTGGGGGCCAACGCCGGGGAGCTGTTTTTT
>TRBD2|TRBJ2-5|TRBV12-5|few
CASGTGTSADTSQETQYF
TGTGCTAGTGGTACCGGGACTAGCGCAGACACGAGCCAAGAGACCCAGTACTTC
>-|TRBJ1-4|TRBV18|many
CASSPGMSEKLFF
TGTGCCAGCTCACCAGGGATGTCTGAAAAACTGTTTTTT
>-|TRBJ2-2|TRBV28|many
CASTTPAVGELFF
TGTGCCAGCACCACTCCTGCGGTCGGGGAGCTGTTTTTT
>-|TRBJ1-4|TRBV4-1|-
CASALAIPATNEKLFF
TGCGCCAGCGCGCTTGCTATACCTGCAACTAATGAAAAACTGTTTTTT
>-|TRBJ2-7|TRBV2|-
CASSAVSRGSYEQYF
TGTGCCAGCAGTGCGGTGAGCAGGGGTTCCTACGAGCAGTACTTC
>-|TRBJ1-1|TRBV5-4|-
CASTGGAEAFF
TGTGCCAGCACCGGGGGAGCGGAAGCTTTCTTT
>-|TRBJ1-1|TRBV7-2|-
CASSLALSRAPEAFF
TGTGCCAGCAGCTTAGCGCTAAGCCGGGCCCCTGAAGCTTTCTTT
>-|TRBJ2-7|TRBV28|many
CASSLRKGEQYF
TGTGCCAGCAGTCTCCGAAAGGGCGAGCAGTACTTC
>TRBD1|TRBJ1-5|TRBV6-5|-
CASSYQQGLQPQHF
TGTGCCAGCAGTTACCAACAGGGGTTGCAGCCCCAGCATTTT
>-|TRBJ2-3|TRBV4-2|few
CASSQALPDTQYF
TGTGCCAGCAGCCAAGCGCTCCCAGATACGCAGTATTTT
>-|TRBJ1-1|TRBV5-4|many
CASSLGLGRLFF
TGTGCCAGCAGCTTGGGGTTAGGGCGGCTTTTCTTT
>TRBD2|TRBJ2-3|TRBV20-1|few
CSARDSLAGNTDTQYF
TGCAGTGCTAGAGACTCTCTAGCGGGGAACACAGATACGCAGTATTTT
>-|TRBJ1-5|TRBV4-1|many
CASSPPTGSNQPQHF
TGCGCCAGCAGCCCCCCGACAGGTAGCAATCAGCCCCAGCATTTT
>-|TRBJ2-3|TRBV5-1|many
CASSLFTDTQYF
TGTGCCAGCAGTTTGTTTACAGATACGCAGTATTTT
>TRBD2|TRBJ2-3|TRBV3-1|many
CASSHFGTNTDTQYF
TGTGCCAGCAGCCACTTCGGGACTAACACAGATACGCAGTATTTT
>-|TRBJ2-5|TRBV5-1|many
CASSLAGEGVYF
TGCGCCAGCAGCTTGGCTGGCGAGGGTGTGTACTTC
>TRBD2|TRBJ2-3|TRBV28|many
CASSLLAGGADTQYF
TGTGCCAGCAGTTTACTAGCGGGGGGTGCAGATACGCAGTATTTT
>-|TRBJ2-3|TRBV27|-
CASSSWDSPDTQYF
TGTGCCAGCAGTTCCTGGGACTCTCCAGATACGCAGTATTTT